These T cell receptor beta chains were read from a single sample in a study of T cells in localized non-small cell lung cancer. Data came from immunoSEQ multiplex PCR; TCRdb stores just in-frame clones and leaves some out. Seen here are about 34,000 clones, 93% observed once, and the top ten hold roughly 7.7%. The specimen comprised peripheral blood, sampled before any cancer treatment. All receptors come from an older female donor with stage I lung adenocarcinoma. Each CDR3 is given with its conserved first and last residue. The D gene is left open where the match is weak. Clone size is given for some rows only: seen once, a few or many times, or a class if the clone is expanded.

size: NA; D: NA; J: TRBJ1-1; V: TRBV5-1; CDR3: CASTFSQGNTEAFF; DNA: TGCGCCAGCACCTTTTCACAGGGGAACACTGAAGCTTTCTTT
size: NA; D: TRBD2; J: TRBJ2-1; V: TRBV6-5; CDR3: CASSYPGLAGSNEQFF; DNA: TGTGCCAGCAGTTACCCGGGACTAGCGGGATCCAATGAGCAGTTCTTC
size: NA; D: NA; J: TRBJ1-1; V: TRBV30; CDR3: CAWEPYTEAFF; DNA: TGTGCCTGGGAACCCTACACTGAAGCTTTCTTT
size: NA; D: NA; J: TRBJ2-4; V: TRBV7-2; CDR3: CASSLGGLAKNIQYF; DNA: TGTGCCAGTAGCTTAGGAGGGCTAGCCAAAAACATTCAGTACTTC
size: NA; D: NA; J: TRBJ1-5; V: TRBV12-5; CDR3: CASGLGISNQPQHF; DNA: TGTGCTAGTGGTTTAGGGATTAGCAATCAGCCCCAGCATTTT
size: NA; D: NA; J: TRBJ1-2; V: TRBV2; CDR3: CASRVDPSYGYTF; DNA: TGTGCCAGCAGGGTGGACCCGTCCTATGGCTACACCTTC
size: NA; D: NA; J: TRBJ2-5; V: TRBV6-5; CDR3: CASSYSQLPGTQYF; DNA: TGTGCCAGCAGTTACAGCCAGTTACCCGGGACCCAGTACTTC
size: NA; D: NA; J: TRBJ2-6; V: TRBV7-2; CDR3: CASSLGGSTGANVLTF; DNA: TGTGCCAGCAGCTTAGGGGGAAGTACTGGGGCCAACGTCCTGACTTTC
size: once; D: TRBD1; J: TRBJ1-1; V: TRBV28; CDR3: CASSPGGTGRTEAFF; DNA: TGTGCCAGCAGCCCTGGGGGGACAGGTAGGACTGAAGCTTTCTTT
size: NA; D: NA; J: TRBJ2-1; V: TRBV25-1; CDR3: CARSDSLTREAYNEQFF; DNA: TGTGCCCGCAGTGATTCCTTAACCCGGGAAGCCTACAATGAGCAGTTCTTC
size: NA; D: NA; J: TRBJ1-2; V: TRBV29-1; CDR3: CSVEWGNYGYTF; DNA: TGCAGCGTTGAGTGGGGGAACTATGGCTACACCTTC
size: few; D: NA; J: TRBJ1-1; V: TRBV28; CDR3: CASSLPVTEAFF; DNA: TGTGCCAGCAGCCTGCCCGTGACTGAAGCTTTCTTT
size: NA; D: TRBD1; J: TRBJ1-1; V: TRBV27; CDR3: CASSPRGQGVTEAFF; DNA: TGTGCCAGCAGTCCTCGCGGACAGGGGGTCACTGAAGCTTTCTTT